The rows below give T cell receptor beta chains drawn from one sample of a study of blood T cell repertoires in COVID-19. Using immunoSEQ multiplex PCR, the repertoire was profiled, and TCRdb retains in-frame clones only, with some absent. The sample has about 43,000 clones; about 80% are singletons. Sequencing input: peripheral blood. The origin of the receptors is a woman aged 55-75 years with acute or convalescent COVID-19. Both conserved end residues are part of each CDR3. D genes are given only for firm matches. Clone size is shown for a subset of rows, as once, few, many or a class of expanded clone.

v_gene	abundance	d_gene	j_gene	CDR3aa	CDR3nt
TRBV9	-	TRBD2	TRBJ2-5	CASSVVHGGRGETQYF	TGTGCCAGCAGCGTAGTCCATGGCGGGAGAGGAGAGACCCAGTACTTC
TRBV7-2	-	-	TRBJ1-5	CASSLGGREQPQHF	TGTGCCAGCAGCTTAGGTGGGAGGGAACAGCCCCAGCATTTT
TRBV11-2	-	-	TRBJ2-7	CASSLVGGFSSNEQYF	TGTGCCAGCAGCTTAGTTGGGGGGTTCTCGTCAAACGAGCAGTACTTC
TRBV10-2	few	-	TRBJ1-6	CASSGGLGYSPLHF	TGCGCCAGCAGTGGAGGTCTAGGCTATTCACCCCTCCACTTT
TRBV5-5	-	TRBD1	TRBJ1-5	CASSLTPGQGFRQPQHF	TGTGCCAGCAGCTTGACTCCGGGACAGGGGTTTAGGCAGCCCCAGCATTTT
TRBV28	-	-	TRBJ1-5	CASSFFGRKNQPQHF	TGTGCCAGCAGTTTTTTTGGCAGGAAGAATCAGCCCCAGCATTTT
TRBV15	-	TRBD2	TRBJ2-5	CATSRKGLAARSQETQYF	TGTGCCACCAGCAGAAAAGGACTAGCGGCAAGAAGCCAAGAGACCCAGTACTTC
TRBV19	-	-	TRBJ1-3	CASSTTSFSGNTIYF	TGTGCCAGTAGTACGACAAGCTTTTCTGGAAACACCATATATTTT
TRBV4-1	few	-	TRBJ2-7	CASSLVTGSYEQYF	TGCGCCAGCAGCCTAGTCACAGGGTCCTACGAGCAGTACTTC
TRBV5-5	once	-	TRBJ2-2	CASSLRAANTGELFF	TGTGCCAGCAGCTTGCGAGCGGCGAACACCGGGGAGCTGTTTTTT
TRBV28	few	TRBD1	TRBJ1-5	CASSLPGQGSNQPQHF	TGTGCCAGCAGTCTACCGGGACAGGGGAGCAATCAGCCCCAGCATTTT
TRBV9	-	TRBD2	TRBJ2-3	CASSVEASGRLPDTQYF	TGTGCCAGCAGCGTAGAGGCTAGCGGGAGGCTCCCGGATACGCAGTATTTT
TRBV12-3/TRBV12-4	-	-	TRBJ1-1	CASKDSEAFF	TGTGCCAGCAAGGACAGTGAAGCTTTCTTT
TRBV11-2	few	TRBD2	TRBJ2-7	CASSLRTSGRGRRFYEQYF	TGTGCCAGCAGCTTAAGGACTAGCGGGAGAGGGCGGAGATTTTACGAGCAGTACTTC
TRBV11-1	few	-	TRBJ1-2	CASSPSGLDYGYTF	TGTGCCAGCAGCCCCTCGGGACTCGACTATGGCTACACCTTC
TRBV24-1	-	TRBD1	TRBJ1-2	CATSDRQGAYGYTF	TGTGCCACCAGTGACCGACAGGGGGCTTATGGCTACACCTTC
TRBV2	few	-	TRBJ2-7	CASSGRYEQYF	TGTGCCAGCAGTGGCAGGTACGAGCAGTACTTC
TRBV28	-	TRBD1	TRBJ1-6	CASSRLAGTGNSPLHF	TGTGCCAGCAGTCGACTCGCCGGGACAGGAAATTCACCCCTCCACTTT
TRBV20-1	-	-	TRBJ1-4	CSASISAWTENEKLFF	TGCAGTGCTAGTATCTCGGCCTGGACAGAGAATGAAAAACTGTTTTTT
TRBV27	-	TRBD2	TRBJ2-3	CASSLGLAGGSGTDTQYF	TGTGCCAGCAGTTTAGGGCTAGCGGGAGGATCGGGTACAGATACGCAGTATTTT
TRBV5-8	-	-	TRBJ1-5	CASSHDSASNQPQHF	TGTGCCAGCAGCCACGACAGCGCAAGCAATCAGCCCCAGCATTTT
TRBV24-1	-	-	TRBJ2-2	CATSDLGGDFGTGELFF	TGTGCCACCAGTGATCTTGGTGGGGACTTTGGCACCGGGGAGCTGTTTTTT
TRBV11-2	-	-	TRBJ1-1	CASSLAGITEAFF	TGTGCCAGCAGCTTAGCCGGGATCACTGAAGCTTTCTTT
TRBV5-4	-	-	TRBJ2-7	CASSLSRSGGTYEQYF	TGTGCCAGCAGCTTATCTCGATCAGGGGGGACCTACGAGCAGTACTTC
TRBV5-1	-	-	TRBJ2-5	CASSLLSFQETQYF	TGCGCCAGCAGCTTGTTGTCTTTCCAAGAGACCCAGTACTTC
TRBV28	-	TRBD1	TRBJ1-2	CAEGGAGGYGYTF	TGTGCCGAAGGGGGCGCCGGCGGCTATGGCTACACCTTC
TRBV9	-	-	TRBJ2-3	CASSVSKSLGARGTDTQYF	TGTGCCAGCAGCGTATCAAAGAGTCTAGGGGCCCGGGGCACAGATACGCAGTATTTT
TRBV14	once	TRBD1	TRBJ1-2	CASSQGTGGRYGYTF	TGTGCCAGCAGCCAAGGGACAGGGGGCCGGTATGGCTACACCTTC
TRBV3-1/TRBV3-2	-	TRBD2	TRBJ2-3	CASSQPAGSSPDTQYF	TGTGCCAGCAGCCAACCAGCGGGATCGAGCCCAGATACGCAGTATTTT
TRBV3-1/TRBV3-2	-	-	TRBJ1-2	CASSQASSYGYTF	TGTGCCAGCAGCCAAGCGAGTAGCTATGGCTACACCTTC
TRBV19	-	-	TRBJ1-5	CASSIRNQPQHF	TGTGCCAGTAGTATCCGGAATCAGCCCCAGCATTTT
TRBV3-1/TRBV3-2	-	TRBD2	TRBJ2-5	CASSLRGGPETQYF	TGTGCCAGCAGCCTACGGGGGGGCCCAGAGACCCAGTACTTC
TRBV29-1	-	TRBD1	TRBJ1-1	CSVPQGGTEAFF	TGCAGCGTTCCCCAGGGGGGCACTGAAGCTTTCTTT
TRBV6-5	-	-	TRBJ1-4	CASTRGGTNEKLFF	TGTGCCAGCACTCGGGGAGGGACTAATGAAAAACTGTTTTTT
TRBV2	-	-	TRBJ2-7	CASSELGHGTYEQYF	TGTGCCAGCAGTGAATTGGGACACGGGACCTACGAGCAGTACTTC
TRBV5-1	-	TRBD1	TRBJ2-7	CASSRDRIYEQYF	TGCGCCAGCAGCCGGGACAGGATATACGAGCAGTACTTC
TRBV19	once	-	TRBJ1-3	CASRAGVSGNTIYF	TGTGCCAGTCGGGCAGGGGTCTCTGGAAACACCATATATTTT
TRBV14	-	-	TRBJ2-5	CASSHRGRDKKYQETQYF	TGTGCCAGCAGCCATCGGGGCCGGGACAAAAAGTACCAAGAGACCCAGTACTTC
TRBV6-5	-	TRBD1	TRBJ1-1	CASSRQGSTEAFF	TGTGCCAGCAGTAGACAGGGGAGCACTGAAGCTTTCTTT
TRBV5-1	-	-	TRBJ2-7	CASSLVQGSYEQYF	TGCGCCAGCAGCTTGGTACAGGGCTCCTACGAGCAGTACTTC
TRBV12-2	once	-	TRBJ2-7	CASRFSGYEQYF	TGTGCAAGTCGCTTTTCGGGCTACGAGCAGTACTTC
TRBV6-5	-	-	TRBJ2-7	CASSYSIGGPNEQYF	TGTGCCAGCAGTTACTCGATAGGTGGGCCCAACGAGCAGTACTTC
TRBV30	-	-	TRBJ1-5	CAWSHRSNQPQHF	TGTGCCTGGAGTCACCGGTCCAATCAGCCCCAGCATTTT
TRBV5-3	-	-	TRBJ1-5	CARNTYRESNQPQHF	TGTGCCAGAAATACATACAGGGAATCAAATCAGCCCCAGCATTTT
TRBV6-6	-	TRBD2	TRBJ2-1	CASNKRGGNNEQFF	TGTGCCAGCAATAAGCGGGGGGGGAACAATGAGCAGTTCTTC
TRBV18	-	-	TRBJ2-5	CASSPPQDQETQYF	TGTGCCAGCTCACCACCACAGGATCAAGAGACCCAGTACTTC
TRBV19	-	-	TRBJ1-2	CASSPPPPGWYTF	TGTGCCAGTAGTCCGCCACCTCCAGGGTGGTACACCTTC
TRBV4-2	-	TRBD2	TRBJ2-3	CASSQGTSGGSSTDTQYF	TGTGCCAGCAGCCAGGGGACTAGCGGGGGGTCTAGCACAGATACGCAGTATTTT
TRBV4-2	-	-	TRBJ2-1	CASSQDPGRDNEQFF	TGTGCCAGCAGCCAAGATCCAGGCAGGGACAATGAGCAGTTCTTC
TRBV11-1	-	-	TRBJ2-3	CASSSGQNTDTQYF	TGTGCCAGCAGCTCAGGACAGAACACAGATACGCAGTATTTT
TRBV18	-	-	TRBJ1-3	CASSPRAYSGNTIYF	TGTGCCAGCTCACCTCGCGCTTACTCTGGAAACACCATATATTTT
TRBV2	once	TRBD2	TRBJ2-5	CASRAGGSSWSQYF	TGTGCCAGCAGAGCGGGGGGCTCCTCGTGGTCCCAGTACTTC
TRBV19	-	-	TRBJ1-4	CASRPKSGTTNEKLFF	TGTGCCAGTAGACCTAAGTCAGGGACAACTAATGAAAAACTGTTTTTT